These T cell receptor beta chains were read from a single sample in a study of metastatic and nonmetastatic thyroid tumors. TCRdb ran MiXCR on the PCR reads. The data hold over 9,000 clones, with around 41% observed a single time. The sequencing input was tumor tissue. These receptor sequences come from a female donor with papillary thyroid cancer or a benign thyroid nodule (not recorded which). Some clones in this sample may be carry-over from other donors' samples. Both conserved end residues are part of each CDR3. A D gene is named only where the DNA matches it firmly. Where a row states a size, it is once, few, many or the class of an expanded clone; other rows omit it.

TGTGCCAGCAGTGGTGGACAGGTAAGCGATGGCTACACCTTC	CASSGGQVSDGYTF	few	TRBD1	TRBV6-1	TRBJ1-2
TGTGCCAGCAGCCCAGATGGTTCACGTGGCTACACCTTC	CASSPDGSRGYTF	few	NA	TRBV12-3/TRBV12-4	TRBJ1-2
TGTGCCAGCAGCCGTGCCGGGTCCTACAATGAGCAGTTCTTC	CASSRAGSYNEQFF	NA	NA	TRBV27	TRBJ2-1
TGTGCCAGCAGCAAGAGGCTAGAGGGCGAGCAGTACTTC	CASSKRLEGEQYF	NA	NA	TRBV6-1	TRBJ2-7
TGTGCCACCATGGCCGGGACAGGGGTCGGCGAGCAGTACTTC	CATMAGTGVGEQYF	few	TRBD1	TRBV24-1	TRBJ2-7
TGTGCCAGCAGCTTAGGACCCACAGGGCTAACCTACGAGCAGTACTTC	CASSLGPTGLTYEQYF	NA	NA	TRBV11-1	TRBJ2-7
TGTGCCAGCAGCGGACAGGGGGCTGGAAACACCATATATTTT	CASSGQGAGNTIYF	NA	TRBD1	TRBV9	TRBJ1-3
TGTGCCAGCAGTTACTGGCTTAGGGCTGCTTTCGGGGAGCTGTTTTTT	CASSYWLRAAFGELFF	NA	NA	TRBV6-6	TRBJ2-2
TGCGCCAGCAGTGAAGGACCCGATGTCTATGGCTACACCTTC	CASSEGPDVYGYTF	few	NA	TRBV10-2	TRBJ1-2
TGTGCCAGCAGACCGGGACAGGGGACCGAAGCTTTCTTT	CASRPGQGTEAFF	few	TRBD1	TRBV12-3/TRBV12-4	TRBJ1-1
TGTGCCAGCTCAACGGACCGGGGGAGCACCGGGGAGCTGTTTTTT	CASSTDRGSTGELFF	NA	NA	TRBV4-2	TRBJ2-2
TGCGCCAGCAGTGATGGGCGGGAGGGAGACGAGCAGTACTTC	CASSDGREGDEQYF	few	TRBD2	TRBV10-1	TRBJ2-7
TGTGCCAGCAGCTTAGAAGTGGCGGGATATGAAAAACTGTTTTTT	CASSLEVAGYEKLFF	NA	NA	TRBV7-2	TRBJ1-4